The present T cell receptor beta chain was sequenced within a study of cytomegalovirus exposure and HLA in healthy donors. Using immunoSEQ multiplex PCR, the repertoire was profiled, and TCRdb retains in-frame clones only, with some absent. The sample consists of hundreds of thousands of clones, roughly 88% of them appearing once. Germline V lookup: CDR1 SGHDT, CDR2 YYEEEE. V lost 0 bases and J 9 bases, leaving 13 bases between the germline ends. The CDR3 spans 14 residues. Material: PBMCs. This chain links TRBV5-6 with TRBJ2-1; perhaps TRBD2 as D (5 bases). The TCR originated in a woman in her late teens or twenties in good health and CMV-seronegative. CDR3 region: CASSLVAQRGEQFF. CDR3 coding DNA: TGTGCCAGCAGCTTGGTCGCTCAACGGGGTGAGCAGTTCTTC.